This TCR beta chain was captured by sequencing in a study of neurological immune-mediated disorders. 5'RACE generated cDNA with 10-nucleotide random UMIs. MiXCR, run by TCRdb on the 5' RACE reads, gives a single entry per CDR3 protein. In the table there are 80,000 or so distinct CDR3 sequences, about 9.4% of which are singletons. 2 million PBMCs stored at -80 C were the source of the unsorted libraries. Study-wide points: Falling below healthy controls, multiple sclerosis showed the least TCR clonal expansion, while HTLV-1-associated myelopathy showed the most. The absence of any CDR3 amino acid sequence shared by expanded clones across subjects suggests that repertoires were private in all groups.

Looked up from germline, CDR1 is SEHNR and CDR2 is FQNEAQ (reference sequence). Trimming removed 5 bases from V and 2 bases from J; junction bases left unmatched: 6. The CDR3 spans 15 residues. This clonotype was recorded many times. Its antigen is unknown. Specimen: PBMCs. The sequence was obtained from a man aged 50-59 years in good health. The rearrangement uses TRBV7-9 and TRBJ2-1; TRBD2 matches 7 bases. The CDR3 protein is CASSQSGTPYNEQFF. CDR3 coding DNA: TGTGCCAGCAGCCAAAGCGGGACCCCCTACAATGAGCAGTTCTTC.